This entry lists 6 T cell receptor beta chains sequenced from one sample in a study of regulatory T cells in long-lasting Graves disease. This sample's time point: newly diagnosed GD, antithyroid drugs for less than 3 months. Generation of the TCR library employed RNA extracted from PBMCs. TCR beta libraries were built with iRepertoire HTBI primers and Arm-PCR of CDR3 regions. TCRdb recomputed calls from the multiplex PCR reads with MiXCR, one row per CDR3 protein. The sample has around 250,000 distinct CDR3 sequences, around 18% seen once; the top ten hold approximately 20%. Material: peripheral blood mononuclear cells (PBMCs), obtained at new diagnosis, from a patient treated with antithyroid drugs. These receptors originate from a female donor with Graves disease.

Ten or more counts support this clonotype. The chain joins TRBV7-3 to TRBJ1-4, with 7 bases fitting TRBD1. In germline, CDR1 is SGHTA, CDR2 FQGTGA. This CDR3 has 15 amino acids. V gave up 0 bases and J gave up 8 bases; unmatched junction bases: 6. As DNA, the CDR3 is TGTGCCAGCAGCTTAACAGGGGGCGCGGGAGAAAAACTGTTTTTT. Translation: CASSLTGGAGEKLFF. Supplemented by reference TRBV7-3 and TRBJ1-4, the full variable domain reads GAGVSQTPSNKVTEKGKYVELRCDPISGHTALYWYRQSLGQGPEFLIYFQGTGAADDSGLPNDRFFAVRPEGSVSTLKIQRTERGDSAVYLCASSLTGGAGEKLFFGSGTQLSVL.

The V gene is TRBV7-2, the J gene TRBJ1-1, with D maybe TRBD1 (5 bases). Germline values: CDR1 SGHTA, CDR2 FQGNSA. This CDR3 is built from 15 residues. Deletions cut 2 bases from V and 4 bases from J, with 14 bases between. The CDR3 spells CASSLLGLGGTEAFF. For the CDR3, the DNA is TGTGCCAGCAGCTTACTAGGCCTTGGGGGCACTGAAGCTTTCTTT.

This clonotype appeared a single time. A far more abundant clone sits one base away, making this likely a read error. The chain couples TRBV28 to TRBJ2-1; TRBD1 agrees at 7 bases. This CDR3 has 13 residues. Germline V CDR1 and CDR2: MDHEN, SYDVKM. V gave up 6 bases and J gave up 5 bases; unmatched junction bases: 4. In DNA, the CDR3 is TGTGCCAGCAGCCGGGACAGAGACAATGAGCAGTTCTTC. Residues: CASSRDRDNEQFF.

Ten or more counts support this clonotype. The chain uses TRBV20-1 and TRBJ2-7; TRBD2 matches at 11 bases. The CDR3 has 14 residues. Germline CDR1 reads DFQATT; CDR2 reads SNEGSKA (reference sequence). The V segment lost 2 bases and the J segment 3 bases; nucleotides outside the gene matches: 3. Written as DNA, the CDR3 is TGCAGTGCTAGATCACTAGCGGGAGTCTACGAGCAGTACTTC. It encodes CSARSLAGVYEQYF.

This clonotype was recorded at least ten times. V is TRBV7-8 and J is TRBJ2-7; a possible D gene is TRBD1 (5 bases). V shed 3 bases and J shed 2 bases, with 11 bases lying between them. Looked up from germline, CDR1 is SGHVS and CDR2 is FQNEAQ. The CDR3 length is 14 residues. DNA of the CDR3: TGTGCCAGCAGCTTGGGCAGGGTAACCTACGAGCAGTACTTC. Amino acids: CASSLGRVTYEQYF.

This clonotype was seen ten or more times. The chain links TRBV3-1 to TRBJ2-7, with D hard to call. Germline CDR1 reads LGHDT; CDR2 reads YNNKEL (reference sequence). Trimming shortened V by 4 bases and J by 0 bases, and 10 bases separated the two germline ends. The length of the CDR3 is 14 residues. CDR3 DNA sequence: TGTGCCAGCAGCCGTAATGGCGTCTCCTACGAGCAGTACTTC. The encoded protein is CASSRNGVSYEQYF.